This TCR beta chain stems from a study of shared clonotypes between healthy human individuals. The CDR3 runs 14 residues. Germline V gene lookup returns CDR1 MDHEN and CDR2 SYDVKM. V was shortened by 8 bases and J by 3 bases, with 14 bases between the two germline ends. Study findings and constraints: Non-shared clonotypes had lower generation probabilities than clonotypes shared by all four sorted-subset donors. Naive subsets typically showed greater estimated richness than memory subsets.

Only in-frame clones appear in the TCRdb table, and some are missing; sequencing was by immunoSEQ multiplex PCR. The sample lists millions of clones; 93% were seen once. About this clone itself: Its specificity is not known.

The TCR comes from a man between 18 and 35 years old in good health. Some clones in this sample may be carry-over from other donors' samples. Input material: naive CD4+ T cells from PBMCs. Stated subset: CD45RA+ positively selected. The genes are TRBV28 and TRBJ2-1; D possibly corresponds to TRBD1 (5 bases). In DNA, the CDR3 is TGTGCCAGCGTTAGGGGCAGATTCTACAATGAGCAGTTCTTC. Its translation is CASVRGRFYNEQFF.